Below, 21 T cell receptor beta chains from the same sample are listed, as sequenced in a study of T cell responses to AZD1222 COVID-19 vaccine. Profiled with immunoSEQ multiplex PCR; TCRdb holds only in-frame clones, not every one. Among about 120,000 clones, 75% to 95% were seen once, and the ten largest hold 2.8%. This specimen consisted of peripheral blood, obtained on day 0 of AZD1222 vaccination. These receptor sequences come from an adult in good health.

This sequence joins TRBV19 and TRBJ1-1, with 8 bases matching TRBD1. Germline V CDR1 and CDR2: LNHDA, SQIVND (reference sequence). The trim removed 6 bases at V and 2 bases at J, leaving 5 bases unmatched. The CDR3 has 14 residues. This CDR3 reads CASRTQGANTEAFF. CDR3 nucleotide sequence: TGTGCCAGTAGGACGCAGGGGGCAAACACTGAAGCTTTCTTT. The entire variable domain, with the rest obtained from reference TRBV19 and TRBJ1-1, is as follows: DGGITQSPKYLFRKEGQNVTLSCEQNLNHDAMYWYRQDPGQGLRLIYYSQIVNDFQKGDIAEGYSVSREKKESFPLTVTSAQKNPTAFYLCASRTQGANTEAFFGQGTRLTVV.

V gene TRBV6-6 combines with J gene TRBJ1-2, with TRBD1 matching 7 bases. V was pared by 0 bases and J by 7 bases, with 5 bases of the junction left unmatched. The CDR3 spans 14 residues. The germline V gene has CDR1 MNHNY and CDR2 SVGAGI (reference sequence). The CDR3 DNA is TGTGCCAGCAGTTACTCTGAGGGGGCAACTGGCTACACCTTC. It encodes CASSYSEGATGYTF.

This sequence joins TRBV9 and TRBJ1-1; the D gene is possibly TRBD1 (6 bases). In germline, CDR1 is SGDLS, CDR2 YYNGEE. The CDR3 contains 14 residues. With 0 bases removed from V and 3 bases from J, the gap between germline ends came to 9 bases. In nucleotides, the CDR3 is TGTGCCAGCAGCGTAGAGGGGGACTACACTGAAGCTTTCTTT. It specifies CASSVEGDYTEAFF. Full variable domain (outside the CDR3, taken from reference TRBV9 and TRBJ1-1): DSGVTQTPKHLITATGQRVTLRCSPRSGDLSVYWYQQSLDQGLQFLIQYYNGEERAKGNILERFSAQQFPDLHSELNLSSLELGDSALYFCASSVEGDYTEAFFGQGTRLTVV.

The chain carries TRBV30 and TRBJ1-3; the D is unclear. The CDR3 covers 13 residues. The germline V and J ends were trimmed by 0 bases and 4 bases, with 7 bases remaining between them. Per the germline V gene, CDR1 is GTSNPN and CDR2 is SVGIG (reference sequence). In nucleotides, the CDR3 is TGTGCCTGGAGTGTAAACCAGGGAAACACCATATATTTT. Its translation: CAWSVNQGNTIYF. The full variable domain, its missing parts supplied by reference TRBV30 and TRBJ1-3, is SQTIHQWPATLVQPVGSPLSLECTVEGTSNPNLYWYRQAAGRGLQLLFYSVGIGQISSEVPQNLSASRPQDRQFILSSKKLLLSDSGFYLCAWSVNQGNTIYFGEGSWLTVV.

This chain links TRBV15 with TRBJ1-3; no clear D. The germline V gene encodes CDR1 LNHNV and CDR2 YYDKDF (reference sequence). The ends were cut back, 0 bases at V and 8 bases at J, with 14 bases in the middle. The CDR3 sequence is 15 residues long. The CDR3 protein is CATSREGGEWDTIYF. For the CDR3, the DNA is TGTGCCACCAGCAGAGAAGGCGGGGAGTGGGACACCATATATTTT.

The genes are TRBV5-1 and TRBJ2-3, with no clear D. CDR3 length: 11 residues. V lost 4 bases and J 2 bases, leaving 2 bases between the germline ends. Germline-derived CDR1 and CDR2 are SGHRS and YFSETQ. Written as DNA, the CDR3 is TGCGCCAGCAGCCTCACAGATACGCAGTATTTT. It specifies CASSLTDTQYF.

This clone was seen once. V gene TRBV13 combines with J gene TRBJ2-7; D remains ambiguous. V lost 0 bases and J 3 bases, leaving 0 bases between the germline ends. Germline assignment: CDR1 PRHDT and CDR2 FYEKMQ (reference sequence). The CDR3 consists of 11 residues. DNA of the CDR3: TGTGCCAGCAGCTTAGGCTACGAGCAGTACTTC. Translation: CASSLGYEQYF.

This rearrangement joins TRBV7-6 to TRBJ1-1; D gene ambiguous. Germline loops: CDR1 SGHVS, CDR2 FNYEAQ. V lost 0 bases and J 4 bases, leaving 9 bases between the germline ends. The CDR3 runs 14 residues. The CDR3 sequence: CASSLAPHSTEAFF. As DNA, the CDR3 is TGTGCCAGCAGCTTAGCCCCCCACAGCACTGAAGCTTTCTTT.

The rearrangement links TRBV12-3 or TRBV12-4 to TRBJ2-5, with D possibly matching TRBD2 (5 bases). V was trimmed by 6 bases and J by 7 bases, leaving 9 bases between them. The CDR3 runs to 11 residues. The CDR3 sequence is CASSNGGTQYF. The CDR3 DNA follows: TGTGCCAGCAGCAATGGAGGGACCCAGTACTTC.

This sequence joins TRBV4-3 and TRBJ2-1; D unresolved. V shed 1 base and J shed 8 bases, with 9 bases lying between them. The CDR3 runs to 13 residues. Germline CDR1 LGHNA, CDR2 YSLEER. The CDR3: CASSQVRWDEQFF. The CDR3 DNA follows: TGCGCCAGCAGCCAAGTGCGATGGGATGAGCAGTTCTTC.

The chain employs TRBV5-6 and TRBJ2-1; D not resolved. Germline CDR1 and CDR2: SGHDT and YYEEEE. The CDR3 sequence is 13 residues long. Trimming left V 3 bases short and J 4 bases short, with 8 bases between. The CDR3 spells CASSYGPYNEQFF. The DNA for the CDR3 is TGTGCCAGCAGCTACGGACCATACAATGAGCAGTTCTTC.

The genes are TRBV5-5 and TRBJ1-2; no clear D. Trimming left V 6 bases short and J 5 bases short, with 14 bases between. Germline-derived CDR1 and CDR2 are SGHKS and YYEKEE (reference sequence). The CDR3 contains 13 residues. CDR3 region: CASTPTPIYGYTF. DNA for the CDR3: TGTGCCAGCACTCCCACGCCCATATATGGCTACACCTTC.

A single count supports this clone. The CDR3 loop reads CASSEGFSNQPQHF. The CDR3 region has the DNA TGCGCCAGCAGCGAAGGTTTTAGCAATCAGCCCCAGCATTTT. This chain connects TRBV5-1 to TRBJ1-5; D is undetermined. Germline V CDR1 and CDR2: SGHRS, YFSETQ. Trimming took off 4 bases at V and 0 bases at J, with 8 bases between the two ends. This CDR3 contains 14 residues. The whole variable domain, filled in from reference TRBV5-1 and TRBJ1-5, reads KAGVTQTPRYLIKTRGQQVTLSCSPISGHRSVSWYQQTPGQGLQFLFEYFSETQRNKGNFPGRFSGRQFSNSRSEMNVSTLELGDSALYLCASSEGFSNQPQHFGDGTRLSIL.

The V and J genes are TRBV5-1 and TRBJ2-1; TRBD2 matches at 10 bases. The V and J ends lost 5 bases and 4 bases, in that order; junction bases with no gene match: 6. Germline V lookup: CDR1 SGHRS, CDR2 YFSETQ. CDR3 length: 15 amino acids. This chain's CDR3 is CASSGGLATYNEQFF. The CDR3 DNA sequence: TGCGCCAGCAGTGGGGGACTAGCGACTTACAATGAGCAGTTCTTC.

The V gene is TRBV12-3 or TRBV12-4, the J gene TRBJ1-1; no clear D. Trimming removed 5 bases from V and 3 bases from J, with 10 bases in between. The CDR3 contains 13 residues. CDR3 amino acids: CASSPLFDTEAFF. CDR3 bases: TGTGCCAGCAGTCCCCTTTTTGACACTGAAGCTTTCTTT.

CDR3 DNA sequence: TGCGCCAGCAGCCAAGAAGGGTACCAAGAGACCCAGTACTTC. The encoded protein is CASSQEGYQETQYF. V and J are TRBV4-1 and TRBJ2-5, with D unresolved. Germline CDR1 and CDR2: MGHRA and YSYEKL. The CDR3 is 14 residues long. Trimming removed 0 bases from V and 0 bases from J, with 5 bases in between.

The chain joins TRBV9 to TRBJ2-5; D might be TRBD2 (7 bases). There are 14 residues in the CDR3. V lost 4 bases, J lost 5 bases, and 15 bases lay in between. Germline lookup yields CDR1 SGDLS and CDR2 YYNGEE. The CDR3 DNA sequence: TGTGCCAGCAGCCCCCGGGGGGCGTCGGAGACCCAGTACTTC. Translation gives CASSPRGASETQYF.

The rearrangement uses TRBV18 and TRBJ1-2; D gene ambiguous. Trimming cost V 1 base and J 1 base, with 7 bases left between them. Germline lookup yields CDR1 KGHSH and CDR2 LQKENI. The length of the CDR3 is 14 residues. CDR3 loop: CASSPQPVNYGYTF. For the CDR3, the DNA is TGTGCCAGCTCACCACAACCAGTTAACTATGGCTACACCTTC.

The gene calls are TRBV5-1 and TRBJ1-6, with 8 bases aligning to TRBD1. Germline V CDR1 and CDR2: SGHRS, YFSETQ. V was clipped by 0 bases and J by 10 bases; unmatched bases: 6. This CDR3 contains 15 residues. CDR3 sequence: CASSLAGQARSPLHF. The CDR3 DNA follows: TGCGCCAGCAGCTTGGCGGGACAGGCAAGGTCACCCCTCCACTTT.

V is TRBV7-9 and J is TRBJ2-1, with 9 bases identical to TRBD2. Germline loops: CDR1 SEHNR, CDR2 FQNEAQ (reference sequence). After removal of 0 bases from V and 8 bases from J, the junction contained 5 bases not matched to a gene. This CDR3 is built from 15 residues. CDR3 in DNA: TGTGCCAGCAGCTTAGCGGTAGCGGGAGTTGATGAGCAGTTCTTC. Amino acids: CASSLAVAGVDEQFF.

This CDR3 reads CASSTLARRGEQYF. The CDR3 nucleotides are TGTGCCAGTAGTACCCTTGCGCGTCGGGGCGAGCAGTACTTC. The rearrangement uses TRBV19 and TRBJ2-7, with TRBD2 as a possible D gene (5 bases). Germline V gene data show CDR1 as LNHDA and CDR2 as SQIVND (reference sequence). The CDR3 length is 14 residues. Trimming took 4 bases from V and 6 from J, leaving 16 bases between them.